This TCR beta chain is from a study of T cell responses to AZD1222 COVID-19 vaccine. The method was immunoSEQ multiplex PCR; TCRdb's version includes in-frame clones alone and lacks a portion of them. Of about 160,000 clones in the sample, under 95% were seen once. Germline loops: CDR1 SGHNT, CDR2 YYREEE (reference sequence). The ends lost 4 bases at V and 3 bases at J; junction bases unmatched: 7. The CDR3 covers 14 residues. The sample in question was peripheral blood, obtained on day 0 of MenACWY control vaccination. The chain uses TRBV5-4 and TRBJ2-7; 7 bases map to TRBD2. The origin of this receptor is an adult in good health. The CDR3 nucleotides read TGTGCCAGCAGCGCTGGACTAGTTATCTACGAGCAGTACTTC. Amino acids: CASSAGLVIYEQYF.